These 24 T cell receptor beta chains were sequenced from one sample in a study of T cells in Graves' hyperthyroidism and ophthalmopathy. Template material for amplifying TCR beta CDR3 regions consisted of RNA transcripts. HTBI primers were used for first-round RT-PCR of the TCR CDR3. TCRdb re-analysed the multiplex PCR reads in MiXCR, keeping a single row per CDR3 protein. The table includes about 580,000 distinct CDR3 sequences, roughly 50% detected once. Sequencing was carried out using peripheral blood or thyroid tissue (not recorded which). The receptors originated from a woman aged 18-35 years with Graves' hyperthyroidism.

The table lists this clonotype with a few counts. The V call is TRBV9, the J call TRBJ2-7; 10 positions match TRBD1. Germline V gene lookup returns CDR1 SGDLS and CDR2 YYNGEE. The V and J ends lost 7 bases and 3 bases, in that order; junction bases with no gene match: 10. The CDR3 contains 15 residues. CDR3 in amino acids: CASSPRQGANYEQYF. CDR3 bases: TGTGCCAGCTCACCGCGACAGGGGGCCAACTACGAGCAGTACTTC.

V and J are TRBV27 and TRBJ2-7; 7 bases align to TRBD1. Trimming removed 5 bases from V and 5 bases from J; junction bases left unmatched: 12. CDR1 and CDR2 from the germline V gene are MNHEY and SMNVEV (reference sequence). The CDR3 length is 15 residues. In DNA, the CDR3 is TGTGCCAGCAGTGACAGGGAGTATTTTCTCAACGAGCAGTACTTC. Amino acids: CASSDREYFLNEQYF.

This clonotype showed up just a few times. The J gene is TRBJ1-1, the V gene TRBV28; D gene uncertain. This CDR3 is 15 amino acids long. CDR1 and CDR2 (germline): MDHEN, SYDVKM. Trimming pared 5 bases from V and 1 base from J, leaving 14 bases between. The CDR3 DNA is TGTGCCAGCAGTATAAGGAACAGACCGAACACTGAAGCTTTCTTT. This translates into CASSIRNRPNTEAFF.

V gene TRBV7-9 combines with J gene TRBJ2-2; 9 bases line up with TRBD2. CDR3 length: 16 amino acids. The trim removed 7 bases at V and 6 bases at J, leaving 12 bases unmatched. CDR1 SEHNR and CDR2 FQNEAQ come from the germline V gene (reference sequence). The CDR3 sequence: CASIPWTSAAAGELFF. CDR3 bases: TGTGCCAGCATCCCCTGGACTAGCGCAGCAGCCGGGGAGCTGTTTTTT.

The chain joins TRBV29-1 to TRBJ1-2; the D gene is possibly TRBD1 (6 bases). CDR1 SQVTM and CDR2 ANQGSEA come from the germline V gene. The CDR3 extends over 11 amino acids. The ends were cut back, 0 bases at V and 8 bases at J, with 7 bases in the middle. CDR3 nucleotide sequence: TGCAGCGTTGAAGATCAGGGGGGCTACACCTTC. This gives the protein CSVEDQGGYTF.

There are a few counts of this clonotype. The V and J genes are TRBV7-8 and TRBJ1-1; the D is unclear. Per germline, CDR1 SGHVS and CDR2 FQNEAQ. The length of the CDR3 is 16 residues. The germline V and J ends were trimmed by 0 bases and 7 bases, with 18 bases remaining between them. In DNA form, the CDR3 reads TGTGCCAGCAGCTTAGCCGGAATGGACCGCATCCATGAAGCTTTCTTT. Translation: CASSLAGMDRIHEAFF. Supplemented by reference TRBV7-8 and TRBJ1-1, the full variable domain reads GAGVSQSPRYKVAKRGQDVALRCDPISGHVSLFWYQQALGQGPEFLTYFQNEAQLDKSGLPSDRFFAERPEGSVSTLKIQRTQQEDSAVYLCASSLAGMDRIHEAFFGQGTRLTVV.

This clonotype has ten or more counts. This chain connects TRBV12-3 or TRBV12-4 to TRBJ2-5; no clear D. This CDR3 contains 13 residues. V lost 4 bases and J lost 6, with 12 bases in between. The CDR3 sequence is CASSSGRQQTQYF. As DNA, the CDR3 is TGTGCCAGCAGTTCCGGCAGGCAGCAGACCCAGTACTTC.

The rearrangement links TRBV4-3 to TRBJ2-5, with D possibly matching TRBD1 (6 bases). Germline lookup yields CDR1 LGHNA and CDR2 YSLEER. CDR3 length: 17 amino acids. V lost 1 base to trimming and J lost 3 bases, with 18 bases between them. CDR3 DNA: TGCGCCAGCAGCCAAGGCTCCCGGGACACGAGGGAAGAGACCCAGTACTTC. As protein: CASSQGSRDTREETQYF.

This clonotype showed up many times. The chain couples TRBV29-1 to TRBJ2-7; 13 nucleotides line up with TRBD2. Germline V gene sequence: CDR1 SQVTM, CDR2 ANQGSEA. The CDR3 extends over 16 amino acids. The V segment lost 4 bases and the J segment 6 bases; nucleotides outside the gene matches: 12. The CDR3 sequence is CSVGPRTSGSIGEQYF. CDR3 coding DNA: TGCAGCGTTGGCCCCCGGACTAGCGGGAGTATAGGCGAGCAGTACTTC.

This clonotype appeared many times. This chain joins TRBV29-1 and TRBJ1-2; D unresolved. The V gene lost 2 bases and the J gene lost 4 bases, with 11 bases spanning the gap. The CDR3 loop spans 13 amino acids. CDR1 SQVTM and CDR2 ANQGSEA come from the germline V gene. The CDR3 protein is CSVEPPGIYGYTF. The DNA of the CDR3 is TGCAGCGTTGAACCCCCCGGGATCTATGGCTACACCTTC. Complete variable domain (other parts from reference TRBV29-1 and TRBJ1-2): SAVISQKPSRDICQRGTSLTIQCQVDSQVTMMFWYRQQPGQSLTLIATANQGSEATYESGFVIDKFPISRPNLTFSTLTVSNMSPEDSSIYLCSVEPPGIYGYTFGSGTRLTVV.

In its sample, this clonotype was seen many times. The rearrangement links TRBV4-1 to TRBJ2-5; D remains unclear. Per the germline V gene, CDR1 is MGHRA and CDR2 is YSYEKL. The CDR3 is made up of 14 amino acids. V was trimmed by 4 bases and J by 3 bases, leaving 12 bases between them. Here the CDR3 reads CASSRSVPEETQYF. CDR3 nucleotide sequence: TGCGCCAGCAGCCGAAGCGTGCCCGAAGAGACCCAGTACTTC.

The rearrangement joins TRBV9 to TRBJ1-5; D gene uncertain. Germline assignment: CDR1 SGDLS and CDR2 YYNGEE. This CDR3 is built from 12 residues. Trimming stripped 0 bases from V and 11 bases from J, with 9 bases between. This chain's CDR3 is CASSVGRETQHF. The CDR3 DNA reads as TGTGCCAGCAGCGTAGGGAGAGAGACCCAGCATTTT.

This clonotype was counted ten times or more. The rearrangement joins TRBV20-1 to TRBJ2-7; 9 bases map to TRBD2. The CDR3 extends over 14 amino acids. From germline, CDR1 is DFQATT and CDR2 SNEGSKA (reference sequence). The CDR3 bases are TGCAGCGGAAGTAGCGGGAGTTTATTCTACGAGCAGTACTTC. This codes for CSGSSGSLFYEQYF.

This clonotype was picked up many times. V gene TRBV7-9 combines with J gene TRBJ1-1; a possible D gene is TRBD1 (6 bases). Deletions cut 3 bases from V and 3 bases from J, with 14 bases between. The CDR3 covers 15 residues. The germline CDR1 and CDR2 sequences are SEHNR and FQNEAQ (reference sequence). CDR3 coding DNA: TGTGCCAGCAGCTTGAAACAGGGACGTGACACTGAAGCTTTCTTT. Its translation is CASSLKQGRDTEAFF.

Ten or more counts support this clonotype. The V call is TRBV27, the J call TRBJ2-5; D not resolved. V was clipped by 4 bases and J by 2 bases, with 14 bases between them. In germline, CDR1 is MNHEY, CDR2 SMNVEV (reference sequence). This CDR3 has 15 residues. CDR3 protein: CASSSIARLQETQYF. The CDR3 coding sequence is TGTGCCAGCAGTTCCATCGCCAGACTGCAAGAGACCCAGTACTTC.

In the case of this clonotype: One junction end disagrees with the germline gene, perhaps due to a read error. The rearrangement joins TRBV2 to TRBJ2-1, with unresolved D. This CDR3 is 17 amino acids long. Looked up from germline, CDR1 is SNHLY and CDR2 is FYNNEI. CDR3: CATSRSDPENLYNEQFF. In DNA, the CDR3 is TGTGCCACCAGTCGATCCGACCCCGAGAACCTATACAATGAGCAGTTCTTC.

As to this clonotype: The junction differs from germline at one of its ends, possibly a read error. V and J are TRBV7-2 and TRBJ2-7; D gene uncertain. The germline gives CDR1 SGHTA, CDR2 FQGNSA. This CDR3 has 14 amino acids. The CDR3 reads CASSQDTRAREQYF. DNA of the CDR3: TGCGCCAGCAGCCAAGATACCCGGGCCCGTGAGCAGTACTTC.

CDR3 DNA sequence: TGTGCCTGCAATCCGACAGGCAACACTGAAGCTTTCTTT. Protein: CACNPTGNTEAFF. V gene TRBV7-9 combines with J gene TRBJ1-1; D is possibly TRBD1 (6 bases). There are 13 residues in the CDR3. Trimming stripped 11 bases from V and 2 bases from J, with 15 bases between. Germline CDR1 reads SEHNR; CDR2 reads FQNEAQ (reference sequence).

About this clonotype: Possible read error: a much larger clone is one base away. This chain joins TRBV12-3 or TRBV12-4 and TRBJ2-5; 10 bases map to TRBD2. Judging by the DNA end, TRBJ2-1 fits better; the J call may be wrong. This CDR3 is built from 15 residues. The DNA of the CDR3 is TGTGCCAGCAGTTCTCAGCGGGAGGGGGGAGAGACCCAGTTCTTC. Amino acids: CASSSQREGGETQFF.

The J gene is TRBJ2-7, the V gene TRBV27; 10 nucleotides align to TRBD2. This CDR3 is built from 12 residues. V trimming: 9 bases; J trimming: 4 bases; junction bases outside the gene matches: 3. From germline, CDR1 is MNHEY and CDR2 SMNVEV (reference sequence). CDR3 sequence (DNA): TGTGCCAGTGGGACTAGCGCGTACGAGCAGTACTTC. Translated, it gives CASGTSAYEQYF.

In this sample, this clonotype turned up many times. The chain links TRBV20-1 to TRBJ2-7; D might be TRBD1 or TRBD2, each matching 5 bases. Germline V lookup: CDR1 DFQATT, CDR2 SNEGSKA (reference sequence). CDR3 length: 10 residues. V gave up 6 bases and J gave up 5 bases, with 8 bases separating them. The CDR3 region is CSAGADEQYF. DNA of the CDR3: TGCAGTGCCGGGGCGGACGAGCAGTACTTC.

The chain is built from TRBV7-9 and TRBJ2-7; 11 nucleotides line up with TRBD2. The trim removed 4 bases at V and 1 base at J, leaving 6 bases unmatched. The CDR3 sequence is 16 residues long. Germline V gives CDR1 SEHNR, CDR2 FQNEAQ (reference sequence). This CDR3 is CASSSWTSGSSYEQYF. The CDR3 DNA reads as TGTGCCAGCAGCTCGTGGACTAGCGGGTCGTCCTACGAGCAGTACTTC.

The sample holds many counts of this clonotype. The genes are TRBV12-5 and TRBJ2-5, with TRBD2 matching over 11 bases. Trimming removed 5 bases from V and 1 base from J; junction bases left unmatched: 3. Germline V lookup: CDR1 LGHNT, CDR2 FRNRAP. The CDR3 covers 15 residues. CDR3 nucleotides: TGTGCTAGTGGTCCGACTAGCGGGACCCAAGAGACCCAGTACTTC. It encodes CASGPTSGTQETQYF.

This sequence joins TRBV30 and TRBJ1-2, with TRBD1 matching over 7 bases. The germline gives CDR1 GTSNPN, CDR2 SVGIG (reference sequence). V lost 8 bases to trimming and J lost 4 bases; unmatched junction nucleotides: 16. The CDR3 consists of 15 residues. The CDR3 loop is CATRGDSRGIYGYTF. In DNA, the CDR3 is TGTGCCACTAGAGGGGACAGCCGGGGTATCTATGGCTACACCTTC.